Listed below are T cell receptor beta chains from one sample, sequenced in a study of CD8 T cells in Susac syndrome. TCRdb independently ran MiXCR on the immunoSEQ multiplex PCR reads; one entry per CDR3 protein. The sample has about 83,000 distinct CDR3 sequences, 95% to 96% seen once. The material sequenced was CD8+ T cells from PBMCs. The receptors were sampled from a human donor with Susac syndrome. Both conserved end residues are part of each CDR3. A D gene is named only where the DNA matches it firmly. Clone size appears in some rows only: once, few, many, or a class for an expanded clone.

J gene: TRBJ1-2; V gene: TRBV27; D gene: .; clone size: .; CDR3 DNA: TGTGCCAGCAGTTTATCCCGGACAGCCCAGGGCTACACCTTC; CDR3 protein: CASSLSRTAQGYTF
J gene: TRBJ1-2; V gene: TRBV28; D gene: .; clone size: .; CDR3 DNA: TGTGCCACCTACCCCGCCGGGACATCTAACTATGGCTACACCTTC; CDR3 protein: CATYPAGTSNYGYTF
J gene: TRBJ2-7; V gene: TRBV4-3; D gene: TRBD1; clone size: .; CDR3 DNA: TGCGCCAGCAGCCAAGATCTGGGACAGAGCTACGAGCAGTACTTC; CDR3 protein: CASSQDLGQSYEQYF
J gene: TRBJ2-5; V gene: TRBV5-6; D gene: .; clone size: .; CDR3 DNA: TGTGCCAGCAGCTCCATGACGGGGCAAGAGACCCAGTACTTC; CDR3 protein: CASSSMTGQETQYF
J gene: TRBJ2-5; V gene: TRBV7-9; D gene: TRBD2; clone size: .; CDR3 DNA: TGTGCCAGCAGCCCTCAGCGGGGGGGCACGGAGACCCAGTACTTC; CDR3 protein: CASSPQRGGTETQYF
J gene: TRBJ1-3; V gene: TRBV7-2; D gene: .; clone size: .; CDR3 DNA: TGTGCCAGCAGCTTCGGGAGCGGAAACACCATATATTTT; CDR3 protein: CASSFGSGNTIYF
J gene: TRBJ1-5; V gene: TRBV20-1; D gene: .; clone size: .; CDR3 DNA: TGCAGTGCTAGAGATAATCAGGGTAATCAGCCCCAGCATTTT; CDR3 protein: CSARDNQGNQPQHF
J gene: TRBJ2-2; V gene: TRBV5-4; D gene: .; clone size: .; CDR3 DNA: TGTGCCAGCAGCGCTACCACAGGGTACACCGGGGAGCTGTTTTTT; CDR3 protein: CASSATTGYTGELFF
J gene: TRBJ1-5; V gene: TRBV20-1; D gene: .; clone size: .; CDR3 DNA: TGCAGTGCTGTTTTGGGCCTTAGCAATCAGCCCCAGCATTTT; CDR3 protein: CSAVLGLSNQPQHF
J gene: TRBJ2-5; V gene: TRBV10-3; D gene: .; clone size: .; CDR3 DNA: TGTGCCATCAGTGAGAATGGGGGAGAGACCCAGTACTTC; CDR3 protein: CAISENGGETQYF
J gene: TRBJ2-1; V gene: TRBV24-1; D gene: TRBD2; clone size: .; CDR3 DNA: TGTGCCACCAGTGAACGCGGGGGGGGAGGTGAGCAGTTCTTC; CDR3 protein: CATSERGGGGEQFF
J gene: TRBJ2-1; V gene: TRBV2; D gene: TRBD2; clone size: .; CDR3 DNA: TGTGCCAGCAGGGGACTAGCGGGCGACAATGAGCAGTTCTTC; CDR3 protein: CASRGLAGDNEQFF
J gene: TRBJ2-3; V gene: TRBV24-1; D gene: .; clone size: .; CDR3 DNA: TGTGCCACCAGTGAGGGTCGTTCTGGCACAGATACGCAGTATTTT; CDR3 protein: CATSEGRSGTDTQYF
J gene: TRBJ1-1; V gene: TRBV29-1; D gene: .; clone size: .; CDR3 DNA: TGCAGCGTTGAATTCACAGATGGCCCGGGAACTGAAGCTTTCTTT; CDR3 protein: CSVEFTDGPGTEAFF
J gene: TRBJ2-1; V gene: TRBV5-6; D gene: TRBD2; clone size: .; CDR3 DNA: TGTGCCAGCATCTGGGGACCTAGCGGGGTAGATGAGCAGTTCTTC; CDR3 protein: CASIWGPSGVDEQFF
J gene: TRBJ1-1; V gene: TRBV13; D gene: .; clone size: .; CDR3 DNA: TGTGCCAGCAGCTTCGGGTCAGGTGAAGCTTTCTTT; CDR3 protein: CASSFGSGEAFF
J gene: TRBJ2-7; V gene: TRBV29-1; D gene: TRBD2; clone size: .; CDR3 DNA: TGCAGCGTCCGGGGGGGCGGCACCCACTCCTACGAGCAGTACTTC; CDR3 protein: CSVRGGGTHSYEQYF
J gene: TRBJ2-7; V gene: TRBV9; D gene: TRBD1; clone size: once; CDR3 DNA: TGTGCCAGCAGCGTAGGGATCGGGGACAGGACCGAGCAGTACTTC; CDR3 protein: CASSVGIGDRTEQYF
J gene: TRBJ2-5; V gene: TRBV20-1; D gene: TRBD2; clone size: .; CDR3 DNA: TGCAGTGCCAGGCAGCTAGCGGGGCGCAAGACCCAGTACTTC; CDR3 protein: CSARQLAGRKTQYF
J gene: TRBJ2-1; V gene: TRBV19; D gene: .; clone size: .; CDR3 DNA: TGTGCCAGTGGCCCAGGGTATGAGCAGTTCTTC; CDR3 protein: CASGPGYEQFF
J gene: TRBJ2-7; V gene: TRBV19; D gene: TRBD1; clone size: .; CDR3 DNA: TGTGCCAGTAGTGCTTCAGGGGGCTCCTACGAGCAGTACTTC; CDR3 protein: CASSASGGSYEQYF
J gene: TRBJ1-5; V gene: TRBV6-2/TRBV6-3; D gene: .; clone size: .; CDR3 DNA: TGTGCCAGCGGAGATCAGCCCCAGCATTTT; CDR3 protein: CASGDQPQHF
J gene: TRBJ2-1; V gene: TRBV28; D gene: .; clone size: .; CDR3 DNA: TGTGCCAGCAGCCCTCGCCGGGACATCGCCCATGAGCAGTTCTTC; CDR3 protein: CASSPRRDIAHEQFF
J gene: TRBJ1-2; V gene: TRBV29-1; D gene: TRBD1; clone size: .; CDR3 DNA: TGCAGCGTTTGGGGGACAGGGAACATCTATGGCTACACCTTC; CDR3 protein: CSVWGTGNIYGYTF
J gene: TRBJ2-1; V gene: TRBV20-1; D gene: .; clone size: .; CDR3 DNA: TGCAGTGCTCGACCACCCGACAATGAGCAGTTCTTC; CDR3 protein: CSARPPDNEQFF
J gene: TRBJ2-1; V gene: TRBV7-2; D gene: TRBD2; clone size: once; CDR3 DNA: TGTGCCAGCAGCCCCTGGACTAGCGGGAATGAGCAGTTCTTC; CDR3 protein: CASSPWTSGNEQFF
J gene: TRBJ2-7; V gene: TRBV20-1; D gene: .; clone size: .; CDR3 DNA: TGCAGTCCAAAGGGGAGTCTTACCTACGAGCAGTACTTC; CDR3 protein: CSPKGSLTYEQYF
J gene: TRBJ1-5; V gene: TRBV6-5; D gene: .; clone size: .; CDR3 DNA: TGTGCCAGCAGTTACGTACCGGGCCCCAAAAGGAGGCAGCCCCAGCATTTT; CDR3 protein: CASSYVPGPKRRQPQHF
J gene: TRBJ1-2; V gene: TRBV5-4; D gene: .; clone size: .; CDR3 DNA: TGTGCCAGTTACCGGGACAACGTCTATGGCTACACCTTC; CDR3 protein: CASYRDNVYGYTF
J gene: TRBJ2-1; V gene: TRBV7-9; D gene: .; clone size: .; CDR3 DNA: TGTGCCAGCACCCCGGAGGGCCTAATGGGTGAGCAGTTCTTC; CDR3 protein: CASTPEGLMGEQFF
J gene: TRBJ2-5; V gene: TRBV29-1; D gene: TRBD2; clone size: .; CDR3 DNA: TGCAGCACCTTTAGCGGGAGGGAGGAGACCCAGTACTTC; CDR3 protein: CSTFSGREETQYF
J gene: TRBJ2-5; V gene: TRBV4-3; D gene: .; clone size: .; CDR3 DNA: TGCGCCAGCAGCCAAGGTCAGGGAGGGACCCAGTACTTC; CDR3 protein: CASSQGQGGTQYF
J gene: TRBJ1-1; V gene: TRBV10-3; D gene: .; clone size: .; CDR3 DNA: TGTGCCATCTCAACAGGGAGCCCTGAAGCTTTCTTT; CDR3 protein: CAISTGSPEAFF
J gene: TRBJ1-2; V gene: TRBV29-1; D gene: .; clone size: .; CDR3 DNA: TGCAGCGTTCGTGACAATTATGGCTACACCTTC; CDR3 protein: CSVRDNYGYTF
J gene: TRBJ2-5; V gene: TRBV13; D gene: TRBD1; clone size: once; CDR3 DNA: TGTGCCAGCACCACGACAGGGCACCTGGAGACCCAGTACTTC; CDR3 protein: CASTTTGHLETQYF
J gene: TRBJ1-2; V gene: TRBV20-1; D gene: TRBD1; clone size: once; CDR3 DNA: TGCAGTGCTAGTGGTCGTGGACAGGGATCCTATGGCTACACCTTC; CDR3 protein: CSASGRGQGSYGYTF
J gene: TRBJ1-5; V gene: TRBV6-5; D gene: .; clone size: .; CDR3 DNA: TGTGCCAGCAGTCGCTACTCAGGCGGGGGTCAGCCCCAGCATTTT; CDR3 protein: CASSRYSGGGQPQHF
J gene: TRBJ2-5; V gene: TRBV15; D gene: TRBD1; clone size: .; CDR3 DNA: TGTGCCACCAGCCGCACCTACAGGGGGAGTGAGACCCAGTACTTC; CDR3 protein: CATSRTYRGSETQYF
J gene: TRBJ1-6; V gene: TRBV13; D gene: TRBD1; clone size: once; CDR3 DNA: TGTGCCAGCAGCTCTTCCTGGACAGGCGGGAATTCACCCCTCCACTTT; CDR3 protein: CASSSSWTGGNSPLHF
J gene: TRBJ1-1; V gene: TRBV6-2/TRBV6-3; D gene: .; clone size: .; CDR3 DNA: TGTGCCAGCAGTTATGCGGCGGGGGACCAACAATACACTGAAGCTTTCTTT; CDR3 protein: CASSYAAGDQQYTEAFF
J gene: TRBJ1-3; V gene: TRBV30; D gene: .; clone size: .; CDR3 DNA: TGTGCCTGGAGATTCCCTGGAAACACCATATATTTT; CDR3 protein: CAWRFPGNTIYF
J gene: TRBJ2-7; V gene: TRBV19; D gene: TRBD1; clone size: .; CDR3 DNA: TGTGCCAGTAGTGTCGGACAGGGAATCGGTTACGAGCAGTACTTC; CDR3 protein: CASSVGQGIGYEQYF
J gene: TRBJ2-1; V gene: TRBV4-3; D gene: TRBD1; clone size: .; CDR3 DNA: TGCGCCAGCAGCCAAGGGACAGGGGGCAGGCTCAGCTCCTACAATGAGCAGTTCTTC; CDR3 protein: CASSQGTGGRLSSYNEQFF
J gene: TRBJ1-3; V gene: TRBV30; D gene: .; clone size: .; CDR3 DNA: TGTGCCTGGAGTGTAGGTGTTTCTGGAAACACCATATATTTT; CDR3 protein: CAWSVGVSGNTIYF
J gene: TRBJ2-5; V gene: TRBV20-1; D gene: .; clone size: .; CDR3 DNA: TGCAGTGCTAGAGATCAGCTAGCCGGGCGGGAGACCCAGTACTTC; CDR3 protein: CSARDQLAGRETQYF
J gene: TRBJ1-1; V gene: TRBV28; D gene: .; clone size: .; CDR3 DNA: TGTGCCAGCAGTTGGGGGGTAAACACTGAAGCTTTCTTT; CDR3 protein: CASSWGVNTEAFF
J gene: TRBJ2-7; V gene: TRBV5-1; D gene: TRBD2; clone size: .; CDR3 DNA: TGCGCCAGCAGCGAGGGACTAGCGGGTCGTGTAAACGAGCAGTACTTC; CDR3 protein: CASSEGLAGRVNEQYF
J gene: TRBJ2-5; V gene: TRBV7-2; D gene: .; clone size: .; CDR3 DNA: TGTGCCAGCAGCTTAGCCCCAGGGGCCGTGGAGACCCAGTACTTC; CDR3 protein: CASSLAPGAVETQYF
J gene: TRBJ2-1; V gene: TRBV29-1; D gene: TRBD2; clone size: .; CDR3 DNA: TGCAGCGCCCCCCCCGAGGAGCGGGGGACCTACAATGAGCAGTTCTTC; CDR3 protein: CSAPPEERGTYNEQFF
J gene: TRBJ2-2; V gene: TRBV6-2/TRBV6-3; D gene: .; clone size: .; CDR3 DNA: TGTGCCAGCAGCCCGGGGAGAAACACCGGGGAGCTGTTTTTT; CDR3 protein: CASSPGRNTGELFF